A selection of T cell receptor beta chains follows, all from one sample in a study of early T cells in non-severe SARS-CoV-2 infection. Each CDR3 protein is one row after TCRdb ran MiXCR on the 5' RACE reads. The sample includes fewer than 45,000 distinct CDR3 sequences, roughly 9.9% seen only once; the top ten take around 12%. The sample consisted of whole blood. These receptors originate from an adult who was a healthcare worker with PCR-confirmed SARS-CoV-2 infection or an uninfected control (not recorded which). Both conserved end residues are trimmed from each CDR3. The order of the fields is V gene, J gene, D gene, CDR3 protein. A D gene is named only where the DNA matches it firmly.

>TRBV12-3/TRBV12-4|TRBJ2-7|.
ASSWDDDEQY
>TRBV20-1|TRBJ2-7|.
SARQTASYEQY
>TRBV9|TRBJ2-2|.
ASSARRDGELF
>TRBV20-1|TRBJ1-5|TRBD1
SAESGPGGSQPQH
>TRBV20-1|TRBJ2-3|TRBD2
SAASGGAADTQY
>TRBV7-2|TRBJ1-2|.
ASSLRGYGYT
>TRBV7-7|TRBJ1-5|.
ASSTWGTNQPQH
>TRBV29-1|TRBJ2-1|.
SVADPGRTIDNEQF
>TRBV5-1|TRBJ2-3|.
ASSLGGDSTDTQY
>TRBV6-5|TRBJ2-7|TRBD1
ASSISTGGGSYEQY
>TRBV20-1|TRBJ1-2|.
SALNGDHVYGYT
>TRBV3-1|TRBJ2-3|TRBD2
ASSPPGRRGTDTQY
>TRBV7-2|TRBJ2-2|.
ASSLATSDGELF
>TRBV12-5|TRBJ2-7|.
ASGFEAHEQY
>TRBV3-1|TRBJ1-5|.
ASSHRGGNQPQH
>TRBV20-1|TRBJ2-5|.
SVQELGETQY
>TRBV6-5|TRBJ2-1|TRBD2
ATNPPSGGNEQF
>TRBV7-9|TRBJ2-3|TRBD1
ASSPWTGRGTDTQY
>TRBV7-3|TRBJ2-3|TRBD2
ASSLGGLSGGADTQY
>TRBV21-1|TRBJ2-3|.
ASKGRRDTQY
>TRBV21-1|TRBJ1-6|.
ASSKPDRVQRETNSPLH
>TRBV12-3/TRBV12-4|TRBJ2-7|TRBD1
ASSHTGQGAKQY
>TRBV7-9|TRBJ2-3|TRBD2
ASSRGVSGSTDTQY
>TRBV7-8|TRBJ1-1|TRBD1
ASSLRDRGSNTEAF
>TRBV10-2|TRBJ2-7|TRBD2
ATRLAGYEQY
>TRBV14|TRBJ1-1|TRBD1
ASSLRTGAETEAF
>TRBV29-1|TRBJ1-1|TRBD1
SVALGTVNTEAF
>TRBV5-5|TRBJ2-5|.
ASSNLTWVY
>TRBV11-2|TRBJ1-3|.
ASSLDPVSGNTIY
>TRBV4-1|TRBJ1-2|.
ASSQVLSNYGYT
>TRBV7-9|TRBJ2-5|.
ASSLSLGGRQETQY
>TRBV6-2/TRBV6-3|TRBJ1-1|.
ASSDYGVLNTEAF
>TRBV6-5|TRBJ1-2|.
ASQGYT
>TRBV6-5|TRBJ1-1|.
ASSSAGPVMNTEAF
>TRBV24-1|TRBJ2-1|.
ATSDPIYNEQF
>TRBV4-3|TRBJ2-1|TRBD2
ASSQDPLAGYNEQF
>TRBV29-1|TRBJ2-7|TRBD2
SVELAGGAYEQY
>TRBV6-2/TRBV6-3|TRBJ2-1|.
ASSYLRGGNEQF
>TRBV19|TRBJ2-7|.
ASSNYGVEQY
>TRBV29-1|TRBJ2-3|TRBD2
SVGGGPIDTQY
>TRBV20-1|TRBJ2-7|.
SARESTGIYSSYEQY